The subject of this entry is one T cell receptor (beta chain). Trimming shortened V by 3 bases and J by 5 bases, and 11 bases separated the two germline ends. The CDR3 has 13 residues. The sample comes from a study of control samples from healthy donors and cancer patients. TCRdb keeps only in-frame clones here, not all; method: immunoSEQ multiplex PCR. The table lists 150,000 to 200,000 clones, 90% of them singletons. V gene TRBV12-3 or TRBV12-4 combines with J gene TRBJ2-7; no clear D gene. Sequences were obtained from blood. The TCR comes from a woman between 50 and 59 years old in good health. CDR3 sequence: CASSFYSGNEQYF. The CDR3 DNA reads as TGTGCCAGCAGTTTTTACTCAGGCAACGAGCAGTACTTC.